This TCR beta chain was retrieved from a study of T cell changes during pregnancy in multiple sclerosis (dated by TCRdb to the late 2010s). About the investigation overall: The study looked at changes in the T cell repertoire across pregnancy in women with multiple sclerosis.

Library generation was performed with the immunoSEQ multiplex PCR assay. TCRdb took over this immuneACCESS table, retaining in-frame rearrangements with V and J assigned. Such tables are incomplete; in checked studies, under half of the missing clones stem from an unresolved V gene, and the remainder is unexplained. This sample comprises 20,000 to 25,000 clones, 85% of them detected only once. The ten biggest clones cover 15% to 17% of the sample. Trimming accounts for 6 bases at V and 2 bases at J, while the number of junction bases matched to no gene is 7. The CDR3 starts with the cysteine, ends with the phenylalanine, and has 15 residues. Left in the record is the CDR3 DNA by itself, 45 bases read in frame from the first base. CDR1 MNHNS and CDR2 SASEGT were looked up in the germline V gene. About this clone: Its antigen is still unknown. Base qualities are missing; no much larger clone stands one base away.

The V and J segments used are TRBV6-1 and TRBJ2-4; TRBD2 agrees with 7 junctional bases. Sequencing was performed on CD8+ T cells from peripheral blood mononuclear cells, taken in the first trimester of pregnancy. This receptor was obtained from a female donor in good health, enrolled as a control in a pregnancy study. The CDR3 amino acid sequence is: CASRYLSGPKNIQYF. The DNA sequence is given as TGTGCCAGCAGGTACCTTAGCGGGCCCAAAAACATTCAGTACTTC.